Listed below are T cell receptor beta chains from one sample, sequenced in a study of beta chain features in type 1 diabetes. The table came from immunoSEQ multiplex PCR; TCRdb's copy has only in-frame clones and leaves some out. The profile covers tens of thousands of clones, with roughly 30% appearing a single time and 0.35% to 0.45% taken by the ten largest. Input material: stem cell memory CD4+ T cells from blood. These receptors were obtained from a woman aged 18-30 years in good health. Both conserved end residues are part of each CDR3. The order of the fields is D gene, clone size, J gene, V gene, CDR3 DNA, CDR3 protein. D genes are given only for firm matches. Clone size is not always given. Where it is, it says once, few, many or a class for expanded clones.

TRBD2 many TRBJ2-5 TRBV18 TGTGCCAGCCTTAGCGGGATAGAAGAGACCCAGTACTTC CASLSGIEETQYF
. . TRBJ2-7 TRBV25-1 TGTGCCAGCGGGGGGGACAATACCTACGAGCAGTACTTC CASGGDNTYEQYF
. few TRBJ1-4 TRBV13 TGTGCCAGCAGCTTAGGCAGGAATAATGAAAAACTGTTTTTT CASSLGRNNEKLFF
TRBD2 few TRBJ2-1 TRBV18 TGTGCCAGCTCACCTGTCAGCGGGACGTACAATGAGCAGTTCTTC CASSPVSGTYNEQFF
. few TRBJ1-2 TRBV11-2 TGTGCCAGCAGCCAAGGGAGGTATGGCTACACCTTC CASSQGRYGYTF
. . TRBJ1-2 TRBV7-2 TGTGCCAGCAGCTTGAACGGGCCAGGGGTGCCCTATGGCTACACCTTC CASSLNGPGVPYGYTF
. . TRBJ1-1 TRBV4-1 TGCGCCAGCAGCCAAGGTTGGGGGCCTCTAGGGAACACTGAAGCTTTCTTT CASSQGWGPLGNTEAFF
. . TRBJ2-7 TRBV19 TGTGCCAGTAGTACCGGGAACGAGCAGTACTTC CASSTGNEQYF
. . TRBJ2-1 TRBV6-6 TGTGCCAGCAGTCAACGGGAACCGGGAGAGAATGAGCAGTTCTTC CASSQREPGENEQFF
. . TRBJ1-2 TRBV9 TGTGCCAGCAGAGGGGAAGGCTACACCTTC CASRGEGYTF
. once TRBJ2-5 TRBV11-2 TGTGCCAGCAGCTTAGGCACTCCCCAAGAGACCCAGTACTTC CASSLGTPQETQYF
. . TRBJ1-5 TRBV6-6 TGTGCCAGCAGCACGACAGTCAATCAGCCCCAGCATTTT CASSTTVNQPQHF
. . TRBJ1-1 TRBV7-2 TGTGCCAGCAGCACACAGGGCTCGACGGAAGCTTTCTTT CASSTQGSTEAFF
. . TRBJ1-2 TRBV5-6 TGTGCCAGCAGCAACAGCCACTATGGCTACACCTTC CASSNSHYGYTF
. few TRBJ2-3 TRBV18 TGTGCCAGCTCACCACCTCGGGGAACTTTCCTGGATACGCAGTATTTT CASSPPRGTFLDTQYF
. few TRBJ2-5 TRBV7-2 TGTGCCAGCAGCTTAGGCGGGTCATATCAAGAGACCCAGTACTTC CASSLGGSYQETQYF
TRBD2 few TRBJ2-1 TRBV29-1 TGCAGCGGCGGGGGGGGATACAATGAGCAGTTCTTC CSGGGGYNEQFF
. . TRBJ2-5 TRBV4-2 TGTGCCAGCAGCCAAGGAGGTGGGGCAGGTCAAGAGACCCAGTACTTC CASSQGGGAGQETQYF
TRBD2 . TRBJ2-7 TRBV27 TGTGCCAGCAGTTCGCGACCCCCCATGACTAGCGGGGCCGCCTACGAGCAGTACTTC CASSSRPPMTSGAAYEQYF
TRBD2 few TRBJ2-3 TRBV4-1 TGCGCCAGCAGCCAAGGACTAGCGGAGACAGATACGCAGTATTTT CASSQGLAETDTQYF
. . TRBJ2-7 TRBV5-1 TGCGCCAGCAGCTTGGAGGGGGCCGGGACTGTAATACCCGAGCAGTACTTC CASSLEGAGTVIPEQYF
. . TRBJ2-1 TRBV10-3 TGTGCCATCAGTGGGCAAGCAGGGGCCCTAAACAATGAGCAGTTCTTC CAISGQAGALNNEQFF
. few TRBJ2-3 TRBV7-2 TGTGCCAGCAGCCGATCGGGTATCACAGATACGCAGTATTTT CASSRSGITDTQYF
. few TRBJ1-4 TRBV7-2 TGTGCCAGCAGCCGTACCCTCGGACAGTTTAATGAAAAACTGTTTTTT CASSRTLGQFNEKLFF
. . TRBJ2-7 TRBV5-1 TGCGCCAGCAGCGACACGACAGTCCCCTACTACGAGCAGTACTTC CASSDTTVPYYEQYF
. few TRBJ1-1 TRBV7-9 TGTGCCAGCAGCTCCCCGACAGTACAGAACACTGAAGCTTTCTTT CASSSPTVQNTEAFF
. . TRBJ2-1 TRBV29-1 TGCAGCGCGGCCTCCACGGAAGGGGGTGAGCAGTTCTTC CSAASTEGGEQFF
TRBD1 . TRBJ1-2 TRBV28 TGTGCCAGCAGTGAACCGACAGGGGCGGGTTATGGCTACACCTTC CASSEPTGAGYGYTF
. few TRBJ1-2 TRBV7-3 TGTGCCAGCAGCCTCATTACCGGGACACCAACGATCCCTGGGGCTAACTATGGCTACACCTTC CASSLITGTPTIPGANYGYTF
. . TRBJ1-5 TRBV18 TGTGCCAGCTCACCGGGAGAGAATCAGCCCCAGCATTTT CASSPGENQPQHF
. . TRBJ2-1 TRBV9 TGTGCCAGTTCGTCGGGGTACAATGAGCAGTTCTTC CASSSGYNEQFF